These 18 T cell receptor beta chains were all obtained from the same sample, sequenced in a study of T cells in Graves' hyperthyroidism and ophthalmopathy. Amplification of TCR beta CDR3 regions used RNA as the template. The TCR CDR3 was amplified in a first-round RT-PCR using the HTBI primer set. TCRdb called the multiplex PCR reads again in MiXCR, with one record for every CDR3 protein. The sample carries roughly 380,000 distinct CDR3 sequences, roughly 15% recorded once. The sample consisted of blood. These receptor sequences come from a woman aged 18-29 years with Graves' hyperthyroidism.

There are a few counts of this clonotype. The chain carries TRBV4-2 and TRBJ1-4; the D is unclear. Trimming cost V 4 bases and J 6 bases, with 3 bases left between them. The V gene's germline CDR1 is LGHNA and CDR2 YNFKEQ. There are 11 residues in the CDR3. CDR3 residues: CASSLHEKLFF. As DNA, the CDR3 is TGTGCCAGCAGCCTCCATGAAAAACTGTTTTTT.

This clonotype has at least ten counts. The gene calls are TRBV27 and TRBJ2-2, with TRBD1 as a possible D gene (5 bases). V lost 2 bases, J lost 7 bases, and 11 bases lay in between. Germline values: CDR1 MNHEY, CDR2 SMNVEV (reference sequence). This CDR3 contains 14 residues. The CDR3 is CASSLNQGFGELFF. The CDR3 region has the DNA TGTGCCAGCAGTTTAAACCAGGGATTCGGGGAGCTGTTTTTT.

This clonotype was observed at least ten times. This sequence joins TRBV6-1 and TRBJ2-7; 10 positions match TRBD1. CDR3 size: 16 residues. The germline gives CDR1 MNHNS, CDR2 SASEGT. Losses at the gene ends were 6 bases for V and 6 bases for J; bases not matched to a gene: 14. CDR3 coding DNA: TGTGCCAGCAGCGAAACGACCGGGACAGGGGTCCTCGAGCAGTACTTC. Protein product: CASSETTGTGVLEQYF.

There are many counts of this clonotype. This chain links TRBV29-1 with TRBJ2-7; 7 positions agree with TRBD1. Germline V gene data show CDR1 as SQVTM and CDR2 as ANQGSEA. Trimming at V came to 6 bases and at J to 6 bases, leaving 14 bases not matched to a gene. The CDR3 extends over 14 amino acids. This CDR3 is CSVIKQTGIGEQYF. CDR3 coding DNA: TGCAGCGTCATTAAACAGACAGGGATCGGCGAGCAGTACTTC.

This clonotype was counted at least ten times. The chain joins TRBV20-1 to TRBJ2-7; D possibly corresponds to TRBD1 (6 bases). This CDR3 has 14 amino acids. Deletions cut 2 bases from V and 4 bases from J, with 15 bases between. CDR1 is DFQATT and CDR2 is SNEGSKA in the germline V gene (reference sequence). CDR3: CSARPSDRLYEQYF. The CDR3 DNA reads as TGCAGTGCTAGACCGAGCGACAGGCTGTACGAGCAGTACTTC.

This clonotype was observed at least ten times. The chain carries TRBV6-1 and TRBJ1-4; D is perhaps TRBD1 (5 bases). The CDR3 is 15 residues long. Trimming pared 1 base from V and 5 bases from J, leaving 11 bases between. The germline V gene encodes CDR1 MNHNS and CDR2 SASEGT. The CDR3 reads CASSEDRNGNEKLFF. The DNA for the CDR3 is TGTGCCAGCAGTGAAGACAGGAACGGCAATGAAAAACTGTTTTTT.

J is TRBJ2-7 and V is TRBV20-1; TRBD2 aligns across 9 bases. This CDR3 is 13 amino acids long. V trimming: 5 bases; J trimming: 0 bases; junction bases outside the gene matches: 2. Germline CDR1 is DFQATT and CDR2 is SNEGSKA (reference sequence). The CDR3 protein is CSAATSGSYEQYF. Written as DNA, the CDR3 is TGCAGTGCTGCGACTAGCGGCTCCTACGAGCAGTACTTC.

There are a few counts of this clonotype. The CDR3 DNA follows: TGTGCCAGCAGCTTAGAATTTGGCGGCTACACCTTC. This codes for CASSLEFGGYTF. The V gene is TRBV7-2, the J gene TRBJ1-2; no reliable D call. Germline loops: CDR1 SGHTA, CDR2 FQGNSA. The V end was cut by 1 base, the J end by 8 bases, with 8 bases between. This CDR3 is 12 amino acids long. Variable domain in full (rest from reference TRBV7-2 and TRBJ1-2): GAGVSQSPSNKVTEKGKDVELRCDPISGHTALYWYRQSLGQGLEFLIYFQGNSAPDKSGLPSDRFSAERTGGSVSTLTIQRTQQEDSAVYLCASSLEFGGYTFGSGTRLTVV.

This clonotype has at least ten counts. The chain uses TRBV28 and TRBJ2-5, with a possible D match to TRBD2 (6 bases). Trimming took off 6 bases at V and 0 bases at J, with 20 bases between the two ends. The germline V gene encodes CDR1 MDHEN and CDR2 SYDVKM. The CDR3 totals 17 residues. Here the CDR3 reads CASRRNPGLRYQETQYF. In DNA, the CDR3 is TGTGCCAGCAGGCGCAACCCGGGACTTAGGTACCAAGAGACCCAGTACTTC.

This clonotype was seen at least ten times. This chain connects TRBV2 to TRBJ2-7, with 12 bases matching TRBD2. The V gene end was trimmed by 6 bases and the J gene end by 6 bases; junction bases not matched to a gene: 6. Germline V lookup: CDR1 SNHLY, CDR2 FYNNEI. The CDR3 extends over 14 amino acids. DNA of the CDR3: TGTGCCAGCAGGCCGACTAGCGGGAGAGCCGAGCAGTACTTC. Protein sequence: CASRPTSGRAEQYF.

This clonotype was detected a few times. The rearrangement joins TRBV10-1 to TRBJ2-2, with D possibly matching TRBD2 (5 bases). V lost 5 bases to trimming and J lost 3 bases, with 7 bases between them. The CDR3 is 13 amino acids. CDR1 is WNHNN and CDR2 is SYGVQD in the germline V gene (reference sequence). In nucleotides, the CDR3 is TGCGCCAGCAGTTCGGGGTACACCGGGGAGCTGTTTTTT. As protein: CASSSGYTGELFF.

Many counts were recorded for this clonotype. This sequence joins TRBV2 and TRBJ2-3; TRBD2 might be the D (6 bases). The CDR3 is 14 residues long. V was trimmed by 1 base and J by 2 bases, leaving 7 bases between them. The germline gives CDR1 SNHLY, CDR2 FYNNEI. Here the CDR3 reads CASSEGTNTDTQYF. The CDR3 coding sequence is TGTGCCAGCAGTGAAGGGACTAACACAGATACGCAGTATTTT.

This clonotype was detected ten times or more. The chain joins TRBV2 to TRBJ2-7; the match to TRBD1 covers 12 bases. The CDR3 totals 14 residues. V shed 6 bases, J shed 6 bases, and the junction held 6 bases outside the gene matches. Germline CDR1 SNHLY, CDR2 FYNNEI. As DNA, the CDR3 is TGTGCCAGCAGCCCGGGACAGGGGGCGGTCGAGCAGTACTTC. As protein: CASSPGQGAVEQYF.

This clonotype appeared many times. The rearrangement uses TRBV20-1 and TRBJ2-7; TRBD2 matches at 12 bases. Germline values: CDR1 DFQATT, CDR2 SNEGSKA (reference sequence). V lost 2 bases to trimming and J lost 6 bases; unmatched junction nucleotides: 2. There are 13 residues in the CDR3. DNA of the CDR3: TGCAGTGCTAGAAGACTAGCGGGGGTCGAGCAGTACTTC. Translation gives CSARRLAGVEQYF.

This clonotype was detected only a few times. This chain connects TRBV11-2 to TRBJ2-7; possibly TRBD1 or TRBD2 for D (6 bases each). This CDR3 has 14 amino acids. The germline V and J ends were trimmed by 5 bases and 7 bases, with 18 bases remaining between them. Germline V gene data show CDR1 as SGHAT and CDR2 as FQNNGV. The CDR3 protein is CASSVGGAGEEQYF. DNA of the CDR3: TGTGCCAGCAGCGTTGGCGGGGCAGGGGAGGAGCAGTACTTC.

This clonotype has at least ten counts. The gene calls are TRBV20-1 and TRBJ2-7; D is unclear. CDR3 length: 11 amino acids. V was trimmed by 3 bases and J by 5 bases, leaving 8 bases between them. Per germline, CDR1 DFQATT and CDR2 SNEGSKA (reference sequence). CDR3 residues: CSASRWNEQYF. As DNA, the CDR3 is TGCAGTGCTAGTCGTTGGAACGAGCAGTACTTC.

This clonotype has at least ten counts. The chain joins TRBV7-9 to TRBJ2-3; D is uncertain. Between the trimmed V and J ends, which lost 5 bases and 1 base, there was a span of 16 bases. This CDR3 is built from 16 residues. Germline V CDR1 and CDR2: SEHNR, FQNEAQ (reference sequence). The CDR3, as DNA: TGTGCCAGCAGCCCCAACTTCCAGACGGGCACAGATACGCAGTATTTT. Encoded protein: CASSPNFQTGTDTQYF.

This clonotype was recorded many times. The rearrangement uses TRBV18 and TRBJ2-5, with D possibly being TRBD2 (5 bases). Between the trimmed V and J ends, which lost 4 bases and 2 bases, there was a span of 11 bases. This CDR3 comprises 14 residues. Germline V gives CDR1 KGHSH, CDR2 LQKENI. CDR3 residues: CASSHGRDQETQYF. The CDR3 DNA follows: TGTGCCAGCTCACACGGCCGGGATCAAGAGACCCAGTACTTC.